Given below is one T cell receptor (beta chain) in context. The antigen is undetermined. A far larger clone differs by one base, so this is likely a read error. The entry originates in a study of OX40 agonist ivuxolimab in advanced cancers. General study findings and limits: In the 0.1 to 3.0 mg/kg range, CD4+ and CD8+ blood T cells had expanded clonally by week 6. The mean number of expanded clones was higher in CD8+ T cells than in CD4+.

Method: immunoSEQ multiplex PCR; TCRdb's copy keeps in-frame clones and lacks some. The table shows more than 70,000 clones, with roughly four fifths occurring only once. Germline values: CDR1 SGHNT, CDR2 YYREEE (reference sequence). V shed 0 bases and J 6 bases; nucleotides not matched to a gene: 5. This CDR3 has 14 residues. The input for sequencing was CD4+ or CD8+ T cells sorted from blood, taken in a trial of the OX40 agonist ivuxolimab. The origin of this receptor is an adult with an advanced solid tumor such as melanoma, head and neck, liver or kidney cancer. This chain uses TRBV5-4 with TRBJ2-7; 8 nucleotides align to TRBD1. CDR3 sequence reads: CASSLVGQGVEQYF. CDR3 DNA: TGTGCCAGCAGCTTGGTAGGACAGGGCGTCGAGCAGTACTTC. The variable domain in full, completed from reference TRBV5-4 and TRBJ2-7, reads ETGVTQSPTHLIKTRGQQVTLRCSSQSGHNTVSWYQQALGQGPQFIFQYYREEENGRGNFPPRFSGLQFPNYSSELNVNALELDDSALYLCASSLVGQGVEQYFGPGTRLTVT.